These 23 T cell receptor beta chains were all obtained from the same sample, sequenced in a study of cytomegalovirus exposure and HLA in healthy donors. The data were produced by immunoSEQ multiplex PCR, yet TCRdb's version contains in-frame clones alone and is incomplete. The repertoire consists of about 270,000 clones, with 86% occurring once and the leading ten covering around 1%. Sequenced: PBMCs. All receptors come from a woman under 30 in good health and CMV-seronegative.

The V call is TRBV21-1, the J call TRBJ2-7; the table's D gene call, TRBD2, was not cross checked with the DNA. TRBV21-1 is a documented pseudogene. The CDR3 runs 15 residues. CDR3 sequence reads: CASRWRRVCGYEQYF. The CDR3 DNA follows: TGTGCCAGCAGGTGGCGGAGGGTCTGCGGGTACGAGCAGTACTTC.

The chain couples TRBV5-6 to TRBJ2-7; maybe TRBD1 (6 bases). The V gene lost 0 bases and the J gene lost 6 bases, with 16 bases spanning the gap. From germline, CDR1 is SGHDT and CDR2 YYEEEE. The CDR3 totals 15 residues. The CDR3 reads CASSLGIGNRVEQYF. The CDR3 DNA is TGTGCCAGCAGCTTGGGGATCGGGAACAGGGTCGAGCAGTACTTC.

The chain carries TRBV27 and TRBJ2-1, with a tentative D call TRBD1 (8 bases). The CDR3 runs to 15 residues. V was shortened by 3 bases and J by 5 bases, with 14 bases between the two germline ends. Germline V gives CDR1 MNHEY, CDR2 SMNVEV (reference sequence). In nucleotides, the CDR3 is TGTGCCAGCAGTTTCGGACAGGGAGGGAACAATGAGCAGTTCTTC. Protein: CASSFGQGGNNEQFF.

This chain joins TRBV25-1 and TRBJ2-1; TRBD2 agrees at 10 bases. V lost 9 bases and J lost 5; bases outside the gene matches: 10. This CDR3 spans 15 amino acids. Germline-derived CDR1 and CDR2 are MGHDK and SYGVNS. The CDR3 spells CASSSAGGIHNEQFF. The CDR3 region has the DNA TGTGCCAGTTCCTCAGCGGGAGGGATCCACAATGAGCAGTTCTTC.

The chain couples TRBV18 to TRBJ1-3; D is undetermined. From germline, CDR1 is KGHSH and CDR2 LQKENI. V dropped 2 bases and J dropped 2 bases, with 10 bases sitting between them. The length of the CDR3 is 15 residues. The CDR3 is CASSPKERTGNTIYF. CDR3 in DNA: TGTGCCAGCTCACCAAAGGAGAGAACTGGAAACACCATATATTTT. Drawing the rest from reference TRBV18 and TRBJ1-3, the complete variable domain is NAGVMQNPRHLVRRRGQEARLRCSPMKGHSHVYWYRQLPEEGLKFMVYLQKENIIDESGMPKERFSAEFPKEGPSILRIQQVVRGDSAAYFCASSPKERTGNTIYFGEGSWLTVV.

This chain links TRBV2 with TRBJ2-1; D not resolved. V was clipped by 6 bases and J by 4 bases, with 10 bases between them. Per germline, CDR1 SNHLY and CDR2 FYNNEI. The CDR3 consists of 13 residues. CDR3 amino acids: CASRAKAYNEQFF. DNA of the CDR3: TGTGCCAGCAGAGCCAAAGCTTACAATGAGCAGTTCTTC.

V gene TRBV28 combines with J gene TRBJ2-2, with TRBD2 identical over 10 bases. The CDR3 spans 14 residues. Per germline, CDR1 MDHEN and CDR2 SYDVKM. V trimming: 8 bases; J trimming: 1 base; junction bases outside the gene matches: 1. CDR3 DNA sequence: TGTGCCAGCGGACTAGCGGAGAACACCGGGGAGCTGTTTTTT. As protein: CASGLAENTGELFF.

CDR3 nucleotide sequence: TGCGCCAGCTACTCCGGGACAGTGAAAGAGACCCAGTACTTC. Translated: CASYSGTVKETQYF. The V call is TRBV5-1, the J call TRBJ2-5; TRBD1 agrees at 7 bases. The germline CDR1 and CDR2 sequences are SGHRS and YFSETQ. The V and J ends lost 7 bases and 3 bases, in that order; junction bases with no gene match: 9. This CDR3 region has 14 residues. The whole variable domain, remainder taken from reference TRBV5-1 and TRBJ2-5, is KAGVTQTPRYLIKTRGQQVTLSCSPISGHRSVSWYQQTPGQGLQFLFEYFSETQRNKGNFPGRFSGRQFSNSRSEMNVSTLELGDSALYLCASYSGTVKETQYFGPGTRLLVL.

V usage is TRBV9 and J usage is TRBJ2-3; D is possibly TRBD2 (6 bases). Germline-derived CDR1 and CDR2 are SGDLS and YYNGEE. The CDR3 is 15 amino acids. V was trimmed by 0 bases and J by 6 bases, leaving 14 bases between them. CDR3 protein: CASSVATRSMDTQYF. The DNA for the CDR3 is TGTGCCAGCAGCGTAGCGACTAGAAGCATGGATACGCAGTATTTT.

The V call is TRBV20-1, the J call TRBJ2-7; unclear D gene. V shed 2 bases and J shed 6 bases, with 8 bases lying between them. Germline CDR1 and CDR2: DFQATT and SNEGSKA (reference sequence). The CDR3 runs 11 residues. CDR3 amino acids: CSARSLAEQYF. CDR3 DNA sequence: TGCAGTGCTAGAAGCCTTGCCGAGCAGTACTTC.

This chain connects TRBV28 to TRBJ2-5; tentatively, D is TRBD2 (6 bases). The V end lost 6 bases, the J end lost 10 bases, and 15 bases lay between the germline ends. The germline V gene has CDR1 MDHEN and CDR2 SYDVKM. The CDR3 consists of 12 residues. The CDR3 here is CASSPGTWLQYF. In DNA form, the CDR3 reads TGTGCCAGCAGCCCCGGGACTTGGCTCCAGTACTTC.

The chain uses TRBV10-1 and TRBJ2-3; weak D call: TRBD2 (6 bases). Germline V gene sequence: CDR1 WNHNN, CDR2 SYGVQD (reference sequence). This CDR3 has 16 amino acids. Between the trimmed V and J ends, which lost 3 bases and 3 bases, there was a span of 16 bases. The DNA for the CDR3 is TGCGCCAGCAGTGATTCAGGGACTTCTAGGACAGATACGCAGTATTTT. Translating it yields CASSDSGTSRTDTQYF.

This clone was seen only once. This rearrangement joins TRBV14 to TRBJ2-1; 15 positions agree with TRBD2. Germline V gene data show CDR1 as SGHDN and CDR2 as FVKESK. The CDR3 loop spans 17 amino acids. V trimming: 4 bases; J trimming: 9 bases; junction bases outside the gene matches: 10. The CDR3: CASSRPGLAGGRVEQFF. The CDR3 DNA reads TGTGCCAGCAGCCGACCTGGACTAGCGGGAGGGAGGGTTGAGCAGTTCTTC.

The rearrangement uses TRBV6-9 and TRBJ1-1; D possibly corresponds to TRBD1 (6 bases). Deletions cut 6 bases from V and 2 bases from J, with 22 bases between. The germline V gene encodes CDR1 MNHGY and CDR2 SVAAGI. CDR3 length equals 17 residues. CDR3 region: CASRLWEGGWVNTEAFF. The CDR3 DNA reads as TGTGCCAGCAGACTCTGGGAGGGGGGTTGGGTTAACACTGAAGCTTTCTTT.

This clone was seen only a few times. The chain is built from TRBV28 and TRBJ1-5, with 8 bases matching TRBD1. The CDR3 has 14 residues. V trimming: 6 bases; J trimming: 7 bases; junction bases outside the gene matches: 8. Germline V gives CDR1 MDHEN, CDR2 SYDVKM. In DNA form, the CDR3 reads TGTGCCAGCAGCCCCGGACAGGGCGACCAGCCCCAGCATTTT. Translating it yields CASSPGQGDQPQHF.

This clone appeared a single time. This chain connects TRBV4-1 to TRBJ2-7; D uncertain. Germline assignment: CDR1 MGHRA and CDR2 YSYEKL. The V end lost 4 bases, the J end lost 0 bases, and 10 bases lay between the germline ends. This CDR3 region has 14 residues. The CDR3 loop is CASSLETSSYEQYF. The CDR3 coding sequence is TGCGCCAGCAGCCTCGAGACAAGCTCCTACGAGCAGTACTTC.

V and J are TRBV7-3 and TRBJ2-1; TRBD1 agrees at 9 bases. Trimming removed 4 bases from V and 6 bases from J; junction bases left unmatched: 1. This CDR3 is 13 amino acids long. Per the germline V gene, CDR1 is SGHTA and CDR2 is FQGTGA. Written as DNA, the CDR3 is TGTGCCAGCAGCTCGGGACAGGGCAATGAGCAGTTCTTC. Its translation: CASSSGQGNEQFF.

The V call is TRBV7-3, the J call TRBJ1-1; D may be TRBD1 (6 bases). The germline CDR1 and CDR2 sequences are SGHTA and FQGTGA. The V end lost 5 bases, the J end lost 0 bases, and 10 bases lay between the germline ends. This CDR3 has 14 residues. In DNA, the CDR3 is TGTGCCAGCAGCCCGGACAGAATGAACACTGAAGCTTTCTTT. This translates into CASSPDRMNTEAFF.

The CDR3 DNA follows: TGTGCCAGCAGCTTATGGGGCCAAAGGGGTGAAAAACTGTTTTTT. Amino acids: CASSLWGQRGEKLFF. The V and J genes are TRBV11-1 and TRBJ1-4, with a possible D match to TRBD1 (5 bases). The CDR3 runs to 15 residues. V was shortened by 2 bases and J by 7 bases, with 14 bases between the two germline ends. CDR1 is SGHAT and CDR2 is FQDESV in the germline V gene (reference sequence).

J is TRBJ1-1 and V is TRBV4-3; D uncertain. V was shortened by 2 bases and J by 4 bases, with 20 bases between the two germline ends. The CDR3 has 17 amino acids. Germline V gives CDR1 LGHNA, CDR2 YSLEER. The CDR3 DNA is TGCGCCAGCAGCCAAAAGAGTTGGTCTAAGGCAGGCACTGAAGCTTTCTTT. It is translated as CASSQKSWSKAGTEAFF.

This chain links TRBV10-1 with TRBJ2-1; 7 bases are shared with TRBD2. This CDR3 has 13 residues. V lost 8 bases to trimming and J lost 0 bases; unmatched junction nucleotides: 1. Germline CDR1 and CDR2: WNHNN and SYGVQD (reference sequence). The CDR3 spells CASGRASYNEQFF. CDR3 coding DNA: TGCGCCAGCGGGAGGGCCTCCTACAATGAGCAGTTCTTC.

V usage is TRBV5-4 and J usage is TRBJ2-1, with a possible D match to TRBD2 (6 bases). Germline V gene data show CDR1 as SGHNT and CDR2 as YYREEE (reference sequence). The V gene lost 4 bases and the J gene lost 4 bases, with 15 bases spanning the gap. The CDR3 is 15 residues long. CDR3 bases: TGTGCCAGCAGCGGAACGGGGGTCCCTTACAATGAGCAGTTCTTC. This encodes CASSGTGVPYNEQFF.

This rearrangement joins TRBV5-1 to TRBJ1-6; possible D gene TRBD1, 6 bases. The germline gives CDR1 SGHRS, CDR2 YFSETQ. V lost 4 bases to trimming and J lost 0 bases, with 14 bases between them. This CDR3 contains 17 residues. For the CDR3, the DNA is TGCGCCAGCAGCGGGGGCGGAGACAGCTCCTATAATTCACCCCTCCACTTT. Its translation is CASSGGGDSSYNSPLHF.